The 3 T cell receptor beta chains given below trace back to one sample, sequenced in a study of shared clonotypes between healthy human individuals. Libraries were prepared by immunoSEQ multiplex PCR; TCRdb keeps only in-frame clonotypes and omits some of them. The sample lists approximately 2.1 million clones; more than 80% were seen once. Material for sequencing was naive CD4+ T cells from PBMCs. Described subset: CD45RA+ positively selected. These receptors came from a man aged 18 to 30 in good health. Some clones in this sample may be carry-over from other donors' samples.

For this clone: The same CDR3 is also encoded by other DNA sequences in this sample. The chain couples TRBV7-9 to TRBJ2-7; D not certain. CDR1 is SEHNR and CDR2 is FQNEAQ in the germline V gene (reference sequence). CDR3 size: 13 residues. V was trimmed by 5 bases and J by 3 bases, leaving 11 bases between them. The CDR3 DNA sequence: TGTGCCAGCAGCCCTCTCGTGTTCTACGAGCAGTACTTC. It yields the protein CASSPLVFYEQYF.

J is TRBJ2-3 and V is TRBV11-2, with D unclear. This CDR3 region has 13 residues. The germline gives CDR1 SGHAT, CDR2 FQNNGV. V dropped 0 bases and J dropped 7 bases, with 8 bases sitting between them. CDR3: CASSLDVLNTQYF. DNA for the CDR3: TGTGCCAGCAGCTTAGATGTGCTCAATACGCAGTATTTT.

In regard to this clone: Other DNA variants within this sample encode the same CDR3. The genes are TRBV18 and TRBJ2-7; no firm D call. This CDR3 region has 14 residues. V was clipped by 1 base and J by 2 bases, with 9 bases between them. The V gene's germline CDR1 is KGHSH and CDR2 LQKENI. This CDR3 reads CASSPRRQTYEQYF. The DNA of the CDR3 is TGTGCCAGCTCACCACGAAGGCAAACCTACGAGCAGTACTTC.